One sample yielded the 13 T cell receptor beta chains listed below, sequenced in a study of neoadjuvant anti-PD-1 for oral cavity cancer. Here immunoSEQ multiplex PCR was the method, and the copy in TCRdb shows in-frame clones only, minus some. The table shows 11,000 to 15,000 clones, with about 76% occurring only once. Specified time point: after neoadjuvant nivolumab, at surgical resection. Sequencing used PBMCs, obtained after nivolumab (anti-PD-1) treatment. The receptors originated from a person aged 40 to 85 with oral cavity squamous cell carcinoma.

J is TRBJ1-1 and V is TRBV18; TRBD1 aligns across 8 bases. Germline CDR1 is KGHSH and CDR2 is LQKENI. With 0 bases clipped from V and 4 bases from J, the junction kept 4 bases outside the gene matches. The CDR3 length is 15 residues. The CDR3 DNA is TGTGCCAGCTCACCACCCTCAGGGGGCGGCACTGAAGCTTTCTTT. Protein product: CASSPPSGGGTEAFF.

This clone was counted once. The chain couples TRBV2 to TRBJ2-5; 11 positions agree with TRBD1. The CDR3 has 15 amino acids. V trimming: 6 bases; J trimming: 0 bases; junction bases outside the gene matches: 3. Germline V gives CDR1 SNHLY, CDR2 FYNNEI. CDR3: CASRGTGGNQETQYF. CDR3 nucleotides: TGTGCCAGCAGGGGGACAGGGGGGAACCAAGAGACCCAGTACTTC.

The chain employs TRBV9 and TRBJ2-1, with no clear D. There are 13 residues in the CDR3. Trimming left V 2 bases short and J 6 bases short, with 9 bases between. Looked up from germline, CDR1 is SGDLS and CDR2 is YYNGEE. The CDR3 spells CASSVYTGNEQFF. CDR3 nucleotide sequence: TGTGCCAGCAGCGTTTATACGGGCAATGAGCAGTTCTTC.

This clone was seen just once. V is TRBV7-6 and J is TRBJ2-5; 13 bases line up with TRBD2. Germline V lookup: CDR1 SGHVS, CDR2 FNYEAQ. The CDR3 covers 17 residues. Losses at the gene ends were 1 base for V and 5 bases for J; bases not matched to a gene: 7. The CDR3 loop reads CASSLEAGLAGVETQYF. The CDR3, as DNA: TGTGCCAGCAGCTTAGAAGCTGGACTAGCGGGAGTGGAGACCCAGTACTTC. The full variable domain, completed using reference TRBV7-6 and TRBJ2-5, is GAGVSQSPRYKVTKRGQDVALRCDPISGHVSLYWYRQALGQGPEFLTYFNYEAQQDKSGLPNDRFSAERPEGSISTLTIQRTEQRDSAMYRCASSLEAGLAGVETQYFGPGTRLLVL.

V gene TRBV15 combines with J gene TRBJ2-7, with 10 positions matching TRBD2. The junction had 6 bases not matched to a gene; V was cut back by 2 bases and J by 5 bases. CDR1 and CDR2 from the germline V gene are LNHNV and YYDKDF (reference sequence). This CDR3 has 15 amino acids. In DNA form, the CDR3 reads TGTGCCACCAGCAGAACTTGGGGACTAGCGAACGAGCAGTACTTC. Translating it yields CATSRTWGLANEQYF.

This clone was seen a few times. Other DNA sequences in the same sample also yield this CDR3. The CDR3 sequence is CASSLGQSTDTQYF. The DNA for the CDR3 is TGCGCCAGCAGCTTGGGACAGAGCACAGATACGCAGTATTTT. This chain connects TRBV5-1 to TRBJ2-3; maybe TRBD1 (5 bases). V gave up 0 bases and J gave up 0 bases, with 5 bases separating them. The germline gives CDR1 SGHRS, CDR2 YFSETQ. CDR3 length: 14 residues.

The rearrangement uses TRBV11-3 and TRBJ2-1, with TRBD1 matching over 9 bases. Unmatched junction bases numbered 3, after V lost 1 base and J lost 5 bases. The germline V gene encodes CDR1 SGHNT and CDR2 YENEEA. The CDR3 is 15 amino acids. CDR3 loop: CASSLGGQGNNEQFF. CDR3 bases: TGTGCCAGCAGCTTAGGGGGACAGGGTAACAATGAGCAGTTCTTC.

V and J are TRBV2 and TRBJ2-7, with TRBD2 as a possible D gene (5 bases). This CDR3 contains 16 residues. V was pared by 4 bases and J by 3 bases, with 19 bases between. The germline V gene has CDR1 SNHLY and CDR2 FYNNEI. CDR3: CASSAWIGIKGYEQYF. DNA for the CDR3: TGTGCCAGCAGTGCCTGGATCGGGATTAAAGGCTACGAGCAGTACTTC.

This clone was seen once. The J gene is TRBJ2-6, the V gene TRBV28, with D unresolved. Per the germline V gene, CDR1 is MDHEN and CDR2 is SYDVKM. Trimming took 3 bases from V and 2 from J, leaving 8 bases between them. The CDR3 is made up of 15 amino acids. CDR3 amino acids: CASSLPLTGANVLTF. The CDR3 DNA sequence: TGTGCCAGCAGTTTGCCGTTAACTGGGGCCAACGTCCTGACTTTC. The full variable domain, with the rest looked up from reference TRBV28 and TRBJ2-6, is DVKVTQSSRYLVKRTGEKVFLECVQDMDHENMFWYRQDPGLGLRLIYFSYDVKMKEKGDIPEGYSVSREKKERFSLILESASTNQTSMYLCASSLPLTGANVLTFGAGSRLTVL.

A few counts support this clone. The chain has TRBV5-5 and TRBJ2-2; 7 bases align to TRBD1. The germline gives CDR1 SGHKS, CDR2 YYEKEE (reference sequence). V was pared by 2 bases and J by 6 bases, with 4 bases of the junction left unmatched. CDR3 size: 14 residues. The DNA of the CDR3 is TGTGCCAGCAGCTTTGACCAGGGGGCCGGGGAGCTGTTTTTT. This translates into CASSFDQGAGELFF.

Relative to its sample, this clone is medium-sized (0.01 to 0.1%). This sequence joins TRBV25-1 and TRBJ1-2, with D perhaps matching TRBD1 (5 bases). Trimming pared 0 bases from V and 1 base from J, leaving 9 bases between. CDR3 length: 15 amino acids. Germline V gene sequence: CDR1 MGHDK, CDR2 SYGVNS. CDR3 residues: CASSEYPDSNYGYTF. DNA for the CDR3: TGTGCCAGCAGTGAATACCCTGACAGTAACTATGGCTACACCTTC.

This rearrangement joins TRBV5-5 to TRBJ1-1; D remains unclear. V dropped 1 base and J dropped 5 bases, with 9 bases sitting between them. Germline V gives CDR1 SGHKS, CDR2 YYEKEE (reference sequence). The CDR3 is 13 residues long. CDR3 in amino acids: CASSLFPGTEAFF. CDR3 DNA: TGTGCCAGCAGCTTGTTCCCGGGGACTGAAGCTTTCTTT.

CDR3 region: CSVQQARETQYF. CDR3 DNA sequence: TGCAGCGTTCAACAGGCTCGGGAGACCCAGTACTTC. This chain links TRBV29-1 with TRBJ2-5; possibly TRBD1 for D (5 bases). V was pared by 5 bases and J by 5 bases, with 12 bases between. This CDR3 region has 12 residues. Germline lookup yields CDR1 SQVTM and CDR2 ANQGSEA. The full variable domain, rest sourced from reference TRBV29-1 and TRBJ2-5, is SAVISQKPSRDICQRGTSLTIQCQVDSQVTMMFWYRQQPGQSLTLIATANQGSEATYESGFVIDKFPISRPNLTFSTLTVSNMSPEDSSIYLCSVQQARETQYFGPGTRLLVL.